The rows below give T cell receptor beta chains drawn from one sample of a study of T cells after yellow fever vaccination. Via MiXCR, TCRdb re-called the 5' RACE reads, giving one row per CDR3 protein. Here the sample spans some 350,000 distinct CDR3 sequences, almost 4% being singletons. Here the sequenced sample was PBMCs, taken 5 days after the yellow fever booster vaccination. These receptors were taken from a man aged 18 to 29 who received the YFV17D yellow fever vaccine. Each CDR3 is given with its conserved first and last residue.

TRBV9	TRBJ1-5	CASSADGGQPQHF
TRBV7-9	TRBJ2-1	CASSPPPHNEQFF
TRBV3-1	TRBJ2-2	CASNPGTGDTGELFF
TRBV20-1	TRBJ2-6	CSAPTGSGANVLTF
TRBV7-2	TRBJ2-3	CASSLDPGAITDTQYF
TRBV7-6	TRBJ1-1	CASSQGQGWTEAFF
TRBV20-1	TRBJ2-5	CSARKGLANQETQYF
TRBV20-1	TRBJ2-5	CSATTGGSETQYF
TRBV4-2	TRBJ2-7	CASSPSGGLLYEQYF
TRBV7-2	TRBJ1-5	CASSPRGGKFGNQPQHF
TRBV7-9	TRBJ1-3	CASSPQGYSGNTIYF
TRBV4-3	TRBJ2-3	CASSQEITTSGDTQYF
TRBV7-9	TRBJ2-7	CASSSPTSGGPYEQYF
TRBV9	TRBJ2-1	CASSVEASSYNEQFF
TRBV2	TRBJ2-1	CASKKGLADYNEQFF
TRBV6-5	TRBJ2-3	CASSYSGAGKDTQYF
TRBV6-4	TRBJ2-3	CAKDSTDTQYF
TRBV9	TRBJ2-3	CASSEDRDTDTQYF
TRBV6-5	TRBJ1-2	CASSQQGNGYTF
TRBV27	TRBJ1-5	CASRPYRGGNQPQHF